This T cell receptor beta chain was identified during a study of control samples from healthy donors and cancer patients. Using immunoSEQ multiplex PCR, the repertoire was profiled, and TCRdb retains in-frame clones only, with some absent. Of approximately 82,000 clones detected, approximately 93% appear once; the ten largest clones hold around 1.3%. Trimming took 4 bases from V and 2 from J; bases not matched to a gene: 4. Germline CDR1 and CDR2: SGHVS and FQNEAQ. CDR3 size: 15 residues. The chain employs TRBV7-8 and TRBJ1-2; TRBD1 matches 10 bases. The sample consisted of PBMCs. The source of this sequence is a middle-aged woman with lung cancer. The CDR3 region has the DNA TGTGCCAGCAGCTCCCGGGACAGGGGAAACTATGGCTACACCTTC. Its protein product is CASSSRDRGNYGYTF.